These 25 T cell receptor beta chains were all obtained from the same sample, sequenced in a study of T cell responses to AZD1222 COVID-19 vaccine (dated by TCRdb to the early 2020s). The library was produced with the immunoSEQ multiplex PCR assay. Entries here come from immuneACCESS through TCRdb and include only in-frame sequences with V and J called. Some clones fail to appear in such tables; in the studies checked, an unresolved V gene covers under half of the shortfall, and the cause of the remainder is unknown. The sample yields about 69,000 clones; approximately 87% were counted once. Roughly 25% of the sample goes to the ten largest clones. Interpreted using the paper, the time point label stands for: about 28 days (+/-7) after the second vaccine dose. Sequenced material: peripheral blood, taken 28 days after the second AZD1222 dose. Receptor source: an adult who received the AZD1222 COVID-19 vaccine.

This clone was counted a few times. J is TRBJ1-1 and V is TRBV6-5, with D uncertain. Germline V gene sequence: CDR1 MNHEY, CDR2 SVGAGI. V lost 5 bases to trimming and J lost 3 bases, with 7 bases between them. CDR3 length: 12 amino acids. CDR3 bases: TGTGCCAGCAGTCGTAGACACACTGAAGCTTTCTTT. It translates to CASSRRHTEAFF.

The V gene is TRBV28, the J gene TRBJ1-1, with 8 bases identical to TRBD1. The J segment lost 3 bases and the V segment lost 5 bases, leaving 14 bases of the junction unmatched. Germline V gene data show CDR1 as MDHEN and CDR2 as SYDVKM. The CDR3 has 17 residues. CDR3 amino acids: CASSTIAGGAFYTEAFF. CDR3 nucleotides: TGTGCCAGCAGTACAATCGCAGGGGGCGCGTTCTACACTGAAGCTTTCTTT.

This clone has a count of ten or more. CDR3 loop: CASSPQDRVYGYTF. The CDR3 coding sequence is TGTGCCAGCAGTCCACAGGACAGGGTCTATGGCTACACCTTC. V usage is TRBV27 and J usage is TRBJ1-2; TRBD1 matches at 8 bases. This CDR3 contains 14 residues. The germline CDR1 and CDR2 sequences are MNHEY and SMNVEV (reference sequence). V lost 5 bases to trimming and J lost 4 bases; unmatched junction nucleotides: 6.

This chain uses TRBV5-6 with TRBJ2-7; 8 nucleotides match TRBD1. The V gene's germline CDR1 is SGHDT and CDR2 YYEEEE. The CDR3 runs 15 residues. The J segment lost 0 bases and the V segment lost 4 bases, leaving 6 bases of the junction unmatched. This CDR3 is CASSGRDRSSYEQYF. CDR3 DNA: TGTGCCAGCAGCGGCCGGGACAGGAGCTCCTACGAGCAGTACTTC.

The rearrangement joins TRBV5-1 to TRBJ1-5; 8 bases fit TRBD1. The germline gives CDR1 SGHRS, CDR2 YFSETQ. With 5 bases clipped from V and 7 bases from J, the junction kept 5 bases outside the gene matches. This CDR3 spans 13 amino acids. The CDR3 DNA follows: TGCGCCAGCAGAATGGACAGGGACCAGCCCCAGCATTTT. Encoded protein: CASRMDRDQPQHF.

The gene calls are TRBV24-1 and TRBJ2-2; TRBD1 matches 8 bases. CDR1 KGHDR and CDR2 SFDVKD come from the germline V gene. CDR3 length: 13 residues. Losses at the gene ends were 10 bases for V and 14 bases for J; bases not matched to a gene: 14. CDR3 DNA: TGTGCCACGGCCCAGACAGGGGCGGCTGCACTGTTTTTT. Its translation: CATAQTGAAALFF.

The gene calls are TRBV5-1 and TRBJ1-2, with D unresolved. The germline CDR1 and CDR2 sequences are SGHRS and YFSETQ. The CDR3 totals 13 residues. Trimming left V 0 bases short and J 4 bases short, with 7 bases between. The CDR3 bases are TGCGCCAGCAGCTTGGATCGCAGCTATGGCTACACCTTC. The encoded protein is CASSLDRSYGYTF.

This clone was found once. J is TRBJ2-1 and V is TRBV5-8; D possibly corresponds to TRBD2 (5 bases). V was shortened by 4 bases and J by 5 bases, with 10 bases between the two germline ends. The CDR3 extends over 13 amino acids. The germline gives CDR1 SGHTS, CDR2 YDEGEE. The CDR3 DNA reads as TGTGCCAGCAGCCTAGGACTCGACAATGAGCAGTTCTTC. Residues: CASSLGLDNEQFF.

This sequence joins TRBV5-1 and TRBJ2-3, with D possibly TRBD1 on 6 matching bases. The CDR3 is made up of 15 amino acids. Germline V gives CDR1 SGHRS, CDR2 YFSETQ. The V end was cut by 4 bases, the J end by 6 bases, with 18 bases between. The CDR3 spells CASSGGQLTADTQYF. DNA of the CDR3: TGCGCCAGCAGCGGAGGACAGCTGACGGCGGATACGCAGTATTTT.

The genes are TRBV2 and TRBJ1-2; 9 nucleotides align to TRBD1. The germline V gene has CDR1 SNHLY and CDR2 FYNNEI. This CDR3 contains 13 residues. Trimming removed 5 bases from V and 6 bases from J; junction bases left unmatched: 4. CDR3 sequence: CASSTGGFDGYTF. In DNA, the CDR3 is TGTGCCAGCAGTACAGGGGGCTTCGATGGCTACACCTTC.

This chain connects TRBV6-4 to TRBJ2-3; 9 positions match TRBD1. This CDR3 is 14 amino acids long. Germline lookup yields CDR1 MRHNA and CDR2 SNTAGT. The V segment lost 5 bases and the J segment 5 bases; nucleotides outside the gene matches: 5. The CDR3 is CASSWTGDKDTQYF. The CDR3 bases are TGTGCCAGCAGTTGGACAGGGGATAAAGATACGCAGTATTTT.

The chain combines TRBV2 with TRBJ1-5, with D uncertain. Trimming left V 1 base short and J 4 bases short, with 11 bases between. CDR3 length: 15 residues. Germline CDR1 is SNHLY and CDR2 is FYNNEI. In nucleotides, the CDR3 is TGTGCCAGCAGTGAAGGAGTCGAGGGTAATCAGCCCCAGCATTTT. Translation gives CASSEGVEGNQPQHF.

The rearrangement joins TRBV6-6 to TRBJ1-2; possibly TRBD1 for D (6 bases). Germline V gene sequence: CDR1 MNHNY, CDR2 SVGAGI (reference sequence). This CDR3 is 15 amino acids long. V lost 5 bases and J lost 6, with 19 bases in between. This chain's CDR3 is CASSDPPGAGDGYTF. The CDR3 region has the DNA TGTGCCAGCAGTGACCCCCCAGGGGCAGGGGATGGCTACACCTTC.

The V call is TRBV2, the J call TRBJ1-6; D is uncertain. The V end was cut by 1 base, the J end by 8 bases, with 12 bases between. Looked up from germline, CDR1 is SNHLY and CDR2 is FYNNEI. The CDR3 loop spans 15 amino acids. The CDR3 coding sequence is TGTGCCAGCAGTGAAGGAGGGCGGGCCGATTCACCCCTCCACTTT. This gives the protein CASSEGGRADSPLHF.

The J gene is TRBJ1-1, the V gene TRBV7-8, with D maybe TRBD1 (5 bases). Per germline, CDR1 SGHVS and CDR2 FQNEAQ. V lost 1 base and J 6 bases, leaving 12 bases between the germline ends. CDR3 length equals 14 residues. The DNA for the CDR3 is TGTGCCAGCAGCTTAGGAGGGGTGATGGCTGAAGCTTTCTTT. It codes for CASSLGGVMAEAFF.

The gene calls are TRBV6-5 and TRBJ2-5; 9 bases match TRBD1. This CDR3 spans 15 amino acids. Looked up from germline, CDR1 is MNHEY and CDR2 is SVGAGI. Trimming cost V 6 bases and J 3 bases; bases outside gene matches: 8. CDR3 loop: CASRKPGTGKETQYF. The CDR3 region has the DNA TGTGCCAGCAGAAAACCCGGGACAGGGAAAGAGACCCAGTACTTC.

This clone was observed a single time. The chain has TRBV7-6 and TRBJ1-6; D unresolved. Germline CDR1 reads SGHVS; CDR2 reads FNYEAQ. This CDR3 has 13 residues. V was pared by 5 bases and J by 3 bases, with 5 bases between. The CDR3 DNA sequence: TGTGCCAGCAGCACGAGCTATAATTCACCCCTCCACTTT. Translating it yields CASSTSYNSPLHF.

This sequence joins TRBV27 and TRBJ2-3; D gene unclear. The CDR3 consists of 15 residues. The V gene lost 0 bases and the J gene lost 5 bases, with 12 bases spanning the gap. The V gene's germline CDR1 is MNHEY and CDR2 SMNVEV (reference sequence). CDR3 sequence reads: CASSLSARIVDTQYF. CDR3 nucleotides: TGTGCCAGCAGTTTATCCGCGAGAATCGTAGATACGCAGTATTTT.

The rearrangement links TRBV5-1 to TRBJ1-1; D may be TRBD1 (5 bases). CDR1 and CDR2 from the germline V gene are SGHRS and YFSETQ. This CDR3 region has 14 residues. Trimming removed 1 base from V and 1 base from J, with 8 bases in between. CDR3 in amino acids: CASSLRTKNTEAFF. DNA for the CDR3: TGCGCCAGCAGCTTGAGGACAAAGAACACTGAAGCTTTCTTT.

The chain employs TRBV6-5 and TRBJ2-5, with TRBD2 matching over 10 bases. The germline V gene encodes CDR1 MNHEY and CDR2 SVGAGI. The J segment lost 5 bases and the V segment lost 8 bases, leaving 8 bases of the junction unmatched. CDR3 length equals 14 residues. The CDR3 is CASGERGGWETQYF. CDR3 DNA: TGTGCCAGCGGGGAGCGGGGGGGCTGGGAGACCCAGTACTTC.

In its sample, this clone was seen a few times. The rearrangement joins TRBV18 to TRBJ1-5; TRBD1 is a possible D gene (5 bases). In germline, CDR1 is KGHSH, CDR2 LQKENI. CDR3 size: 14 residues. V was cut by 6 bases and J by 0 bases, with 9 bases left in between. The CDR3 DNA follows: TGTGCCAGCTCCGAGGGGAATAGCAATCAGCCCCAGCATTTT. Protein: CASSEGNSNQPQHF.

The J gene is TRBJ1-2, the V gene TRBV5-6, with TRBD1 matching over 7 bases. The CDR3 has 14 amino acids. V dropped 0 bases and J dropped 6; count of bases not matched to a gene: 5. Per germline, CDR1 SGHDT and CDR2 YYEEEE. The CDR3 DNA is TGTGCCAGCAGCTTGGATGCTACAGGGGATGGCTACACCTTC. Protein sequence: CASSLDATGDGYTF.

The chain recombines TRBV6-5 with TRBJ1-2, with 7 nucleotides matching TRBD1. V gave up 5 bases and J gave up 5 bases; unmatched junction bases: 5. The length of the CDR3 is 13 residues. CDR1 and CDR2 (germline): MNHEY, SVGAGI. For the CDR3, the DNA is TGTGCCAGCAGTAAGGACAGGCAGTATGGCTACACCTTC. Its translation: CASSKDRQYGYTF.

The chain recombines TRBV5-5 with TRBJ1-2; a possible D gene is TRBD1 (6 bases). V lost 4 bases to trimming and J lost 3 bases, with 13 bases between them. The CDR3 spans 14 residues. Looked up from germline, CDR1 is SGHKS and CDR2 is YYEKEE (reference sequence). The CDR3 bases are TGTGCCAGCAGCCTCTCCAGGGGAGACTATGGCTACACCTTC. Its protein product is CASSLSRGDYGYTF.

Remarks on this clone: At one end the junction does not follow the germline gene, possibly because of a read error. This chain joins TRBV5-8 and TRBJ2-7; perhaps D is TRBD1 or TRBD2 (6 bases each). Per germline, CDR1 SGHTS and CDR2 YDEGEE. This CDR3 comprises 13 residues. The DNA of the CDR3 is TGTGCCAGCAGTTTGGAGGGGGGAAACGAGCAGTACTTC. It yields the protein CASSLEGGNEQYF.